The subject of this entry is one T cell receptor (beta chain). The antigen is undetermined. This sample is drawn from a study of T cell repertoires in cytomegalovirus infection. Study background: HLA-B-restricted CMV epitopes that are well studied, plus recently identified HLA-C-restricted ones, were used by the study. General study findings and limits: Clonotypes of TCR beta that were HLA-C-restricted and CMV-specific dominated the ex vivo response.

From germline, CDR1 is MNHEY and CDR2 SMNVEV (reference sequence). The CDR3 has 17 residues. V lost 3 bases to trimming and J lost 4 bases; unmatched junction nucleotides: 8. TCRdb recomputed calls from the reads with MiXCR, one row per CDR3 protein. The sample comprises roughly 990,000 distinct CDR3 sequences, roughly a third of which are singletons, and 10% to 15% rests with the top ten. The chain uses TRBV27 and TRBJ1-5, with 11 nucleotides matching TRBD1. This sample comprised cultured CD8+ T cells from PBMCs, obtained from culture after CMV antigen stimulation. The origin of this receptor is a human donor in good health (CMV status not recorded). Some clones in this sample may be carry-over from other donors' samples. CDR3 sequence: CASSFGRDRGGNQPQHF. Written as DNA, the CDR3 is TGTGCCAGCAGTTTTGGCCGGGACAGGGGGGGAAATCAGCCCCAGCATTTT.